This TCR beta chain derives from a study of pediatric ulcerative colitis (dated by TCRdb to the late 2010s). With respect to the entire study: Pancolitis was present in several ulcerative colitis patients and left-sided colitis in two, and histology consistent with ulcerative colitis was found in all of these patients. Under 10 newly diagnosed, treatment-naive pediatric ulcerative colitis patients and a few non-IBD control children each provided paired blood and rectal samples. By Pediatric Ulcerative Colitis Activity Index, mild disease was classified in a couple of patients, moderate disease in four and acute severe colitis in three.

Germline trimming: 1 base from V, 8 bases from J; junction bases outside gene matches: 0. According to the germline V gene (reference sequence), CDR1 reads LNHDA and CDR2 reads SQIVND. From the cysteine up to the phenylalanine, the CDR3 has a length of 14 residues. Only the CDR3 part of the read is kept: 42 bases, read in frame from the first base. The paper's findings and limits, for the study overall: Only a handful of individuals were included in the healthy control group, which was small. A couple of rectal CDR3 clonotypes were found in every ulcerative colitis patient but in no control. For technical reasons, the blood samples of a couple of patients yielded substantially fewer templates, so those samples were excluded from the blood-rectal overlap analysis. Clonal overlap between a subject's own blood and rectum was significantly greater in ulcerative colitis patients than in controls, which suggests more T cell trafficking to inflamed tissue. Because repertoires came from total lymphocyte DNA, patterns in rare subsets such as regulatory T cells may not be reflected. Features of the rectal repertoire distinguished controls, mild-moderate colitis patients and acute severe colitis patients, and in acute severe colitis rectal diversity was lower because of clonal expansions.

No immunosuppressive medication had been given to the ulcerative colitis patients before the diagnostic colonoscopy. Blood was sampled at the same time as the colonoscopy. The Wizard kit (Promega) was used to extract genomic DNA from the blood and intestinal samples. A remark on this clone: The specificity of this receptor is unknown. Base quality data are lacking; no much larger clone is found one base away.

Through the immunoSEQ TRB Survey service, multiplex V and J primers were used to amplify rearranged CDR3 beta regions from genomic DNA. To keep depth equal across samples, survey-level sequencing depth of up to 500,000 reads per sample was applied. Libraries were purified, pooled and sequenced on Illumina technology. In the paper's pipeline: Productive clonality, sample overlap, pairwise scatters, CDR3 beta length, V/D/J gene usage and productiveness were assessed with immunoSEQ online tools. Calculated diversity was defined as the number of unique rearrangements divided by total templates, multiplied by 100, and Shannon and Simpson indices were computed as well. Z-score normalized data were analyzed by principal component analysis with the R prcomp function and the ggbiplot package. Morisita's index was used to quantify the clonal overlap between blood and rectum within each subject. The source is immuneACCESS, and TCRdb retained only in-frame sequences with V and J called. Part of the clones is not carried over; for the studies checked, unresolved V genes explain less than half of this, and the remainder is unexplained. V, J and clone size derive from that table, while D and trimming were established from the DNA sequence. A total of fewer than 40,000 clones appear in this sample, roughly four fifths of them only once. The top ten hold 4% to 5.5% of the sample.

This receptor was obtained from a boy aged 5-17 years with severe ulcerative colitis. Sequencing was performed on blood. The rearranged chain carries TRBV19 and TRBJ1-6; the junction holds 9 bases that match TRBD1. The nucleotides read TGTGCCAGTAGTATAGGGACAGGGGATTCACCCCTCCACTTT. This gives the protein CASSIGTGDSPLHF.